Listed below are T cell receptor beta chains from one sample, sequenced in a study of cytomegalovirus exposure and HLA in healthy donors. Measured with immunoSEQ multiplex PCR; TCRdb has only the in-frame clones, and not every one. The sample yields roughly 180,000 clones, over 70% seen once. Sequenced: PBMCs. The source of these receptors is a woman between 18 and 29 years old in good health and CMV-seropositive. CDR3s leave out the opening cysteine and the closing phenylalanine or tryptophan.

TRBJ2-1,TRBV19,ASSMTGFSGGRNEQF
TRBJ1-4,TRBV29-1,SVEAAGRGKLF
TRBJ2-2,TRBV6-5,ASSYDRPTGELF
TRBJ1-1,TRBV19,ASSILQGRAF
TRBJ1-2,TRBV30,ACTRFNYGYT
TRBJ2-7,TRBV5-4,ASSLGGGEQY
TRBJ2-1,TRBV30,ACTGGGTTYNEQF
NA,TRBV6-5,ASSQQGSFYEQY
TRBJ2-2,TRBV6-4,ASSDSAREGTGELF
TRBJ2-1,TRBV5-4,ASTGGAVDEQF
TRBJ2-5,TRBV29-1,SVVPRGETQY
TRBJ2-2,TRBV9,ASSVTSGGTGELF
TRBJ1-6,TRBV4-1,ASSQDRGDLHSPLH
TRBJ1-3,TRBV6-1,ASSEQGPFNTIY
TRBJ1-1,TRBV9,ASSVRGGKNTEAF
TRBJ2-7,TRBV5-1,ASSPRGDEQY
TRBJ2-3,TRBV4-1,ASSRKTWTSGSTDTQY
TRBJ2-1,TRBV4-1,ASSPRGFEQF
TRBJ2-5,TRBV6-5,ASSYEGGMETQY
TRBJ1-1,TRBV7-2,ASSTQGNTEAF
TRBJ2-1,TRBV4-2,ASSQENGENEQF
TRBJ2-3,TRBV6-1,ASALRTSTDTQY
TRBJ2-5,TRBV10-3,AISQTGGVETQY
TRBJ2-7,TRBV2,ASSEGQGAMYEQY
TRBJ1-2,TRBV19,ASTPEATGAVYGYT
TRBJ2-1,TRBV28,ASSLQVSYNEQF
TRBJ2-2,TRBV2,ASRTGQGGTGELF
TRBJ2-4,TRBV6-1,ASSGQGQGKNSQY
TRBJ2-2,TRBV27,ASSPHGPTGELF
TRBJ2-3,TRBV25-1,ASSDPHLGGTDTQY
TRBJ2-3,TRBV7-6,ASSTGTGHTDTQY
TRBJ2-3,TRBV11-2,ASSTSVDTQY
TRBJ1-2,TRBV7-9,ASSLGGGYT
TRBJ2-2,TRBV30,AWLIAGGLNTGELF
TRBJ2-2,TRBV6-4,ASSPDGVAGELF
TRBJ1-1,TRBV30,AWSEGGTVEAF
TRBJ2-3,TRBV6-6,ASTTGTSGGTDTQY
TRBJ2-1,TRBV28,ASSLSVLHRSYNEQF
TRBJ1-2,TRBV13,ASSYRRDSESYGYT
TRBJ2-1,TRBV28,ASRAGGPNNEQF
TRBJ1-2,TRBV2,ASRGTEEG
TRBJ2-1,TRBV18,ASSPGRGDNEQF
TRBJ1-2,TRBV6-5,ASSDVADYYGYT
TRBJ1-1,TRBV6-1,ASSEGGGGNTEAF
TRBJ1-3,TRBV15,ATSRDLSDRGNTIY
TRBJ1-5,TRBV5-6,ASSLAGGLNQPQH
TRBJ1-3,TRBV1,TSSQEEDRENTIY
TRBJ2-1,TRBV5-6,ASSLSAGGSYNEQF
TRBJ1-6,TRBV9,ASSASGSYNSPLH